This entry lists 19 T cell receptor beta chains sequenced from one sample in a study of cytomegalovirus exposure and HLA in healthy donors. This PCR relied on a set of 60 Vbeta primers and 13 Jbeta primers. Clones were sequenced by immunoSEQ multiplex PCR, and TCRdb holds only the in-frame ones, with some missing. The sample includes approximately 120,000 clones, 81% of them seen just once. The source material was PBMCs. The receptors were sampled from a woman aged 25 to 39 in good health and CMV-seronegative.

The genes are TRBV10-1 and TRBJ1-1; 7 bases agree with TRBD1. The CDR3 consists of 14 residues. J gave up 0 bases and V 7 bases, and 5 bases lay outside the gene matches. CDR1 is WNHNN, CDR2 SYGVQD, per germline (reference sequence). CDR3 DNA: TGCGCCAGCAACATCCAGGGGGTGAACACTGAAGCTTTCTTT. Protein sequence: CASNIQGVNTEAFF.

This sequence joins TRBV4-3 and TRBJ2-7; TRBD1 matches 9 bases. The CDR3 is 16 residues long. Per germline, CDR1 LGHNA and CDR2 YSLEER. Trimming cost V 4 bases and J 5 bases; bases outside gene matches: 12. The CDR3 region is CASSPRDGTGIHEQYF. The CDR3, as DNA: TGCGCCAGCAGCCCACGAGACGGGACAGGGATCCACGAGCAGTACTTC.

The CDR3 loop is CASSDSKLGATSGQIKKFF. For the CDR3, the DNA is TGTGCCAGCAGTGACTCGAAGCTGGGGGCTACTAGCGGTCAGATTAAGAAGTTCTTC. The V and J genes are TRBV6-4 and TRBJ2-1, with 8 bases fitting TRBD2. V was clipped by 0 bases and J by 14 bases; unmatched bases: 24. Germline CDR1 is MRHNA and CDR2 is SNTAGT. The CDR3 runs to 19 residues.

This chain links TRBV29-1 with TRBJ2-5; D remains ambiguous. Germline lookup yields CDR1 SQVTM and CDR2 ANQGSEA. Trimming took 5 bases from V and 1 from J, leaving 11 bases between them. The CDR3 covers 13 residues. CDR3 DNA sequence: TGCAGCGTTCGACTCCGGGTCCAAGAGACCCAGTACTTC. This codes for CSVRLRVQETQYF.

This chain uses TRBV11-3 with TRBJ1-1, with 11 bases fitting TRBD1. The CDR3 is made up of 13 amino acids. Germline loops: CDR1 SGHNT, CDR2 YENEEA. The V gene end was trimmed by 3 bases and the J gene end by 7 bases; junction bases not matched to a gene: 1. This CDR3 is CASSLDRGLEAFF. CDR3 coding DNA: TGTGCCAGCAGCTTGGACAGGGGGCTTGAAGCTTTCTTT.

A single count supports this clone. V usage is TRBV28 and J usage is TRBJ2-5; the match to TRBD2 covers 12 bases. J was trimmed by 4 bases and V by 6 bases; bases with no gene match: 12. The CDR3 is 17 amino acids. Germline V gene lookup returns CDR1 MDHEN and CDR2 SYDVKM. CDR3 nucleotides: TGTGCCAGCAGCTCAATCCTAGCGGGAGGGCCATTAGAGACCCAGTACTTC. Its protein is CASSSILAGGPLETQYF.

This clone was observed a handful of times. The chain couples TRBV27 to TRBJ1-1; possibly TRBD1 for D (5 bases). Germline CDR1 is MNHEY and CDR2 is SMNVEV (reference sequence). The CDR3 spans 13 residues. V lost 6 bases to trimming and J lost 5 bases, with 13 bases between them. The CDR3 is CASRTLGGTEAFF. The CDR3 DNA follows: TGTGCCAGCAGAACATTGGGGGGGACTGAAGCTTTCTTT.

The J gene is TRBJ2-2, the V gene TRBV19; no clear D. Trimming took off 3 bases at V and 0 bases at J, with 8 bases between the two ends. This CDR3 region has 15 residues. CDR1 LNHDA and CDR2 SQIVND come from the germline V gene (reference sequence). The CDR3 spells CASSIVSSNTGELFF. DNA for the CDR3: TGTGCCAGTAGTATCGTCTCCTCGAACACCGGGGAGCTGTTTTTT.

This rearrangement joins TRBV5-1 to TRBJ2-1, with 9 bases identical to TRBD2. The V and J ends lost 0 bases and 7 bases, in that order; junction bases with no gene match: 14. Germline V gene lookup returns CDR1 SGHRS and CDR2 YFSETQ. The CDR3 has 18 amino acids. The CDR3 nucleotides are TGCGCCAGCAGCTTGGCAGCGGGAGGATCGGTCGTTGGGAATGAGCAGTTCTTC. Residues: CASSLAAGGSVVGNEQFF.

This chain connects TRBV10-3 to TRBJ2-4, with 11 bases lining up with TRBD2. The CDR3 covers 18 residues. With 3 bases clipped from V and 0 bases from J, the junction kept 7 bases outside the gene matches. The germline gives CDR1 ENHRY, CDR2 SYGVKD. The CDR3 nucleotides read TGTGCCATCAGTGATGGGACTAGCGGAGGCATAGCCAAAAACATTCAGTACTTC. Its translation is CAISDGTSGGIAKNIQYF.

This rearrangement joins TRBV6-1 to TRBJ2-7; 7 nucleotides align to TRBD1. CDR3 length: 14 residues. Trimming took 7 bases from V and 0 from J; bases not matched to a gene: 6. Germline assignment: CDR1 MNHNS and CDR2 SASEGT. The CDR3 sequence: CASTWTGTSYEQYF. The CDR3, as DNA: TGTGCCAGCACTTGGACAGGAACCTCCTACGAGCAGTACTTC.

This chain joins TRBV7-8 and TRBJ1-2; a weak D match, TRBD1 (5 bases). V lost 3 bases and J lost 6, with 14 bases in between. This CDR3 contains 14 residues. The V gene's germline CDR1 is SGHVS and CDR2 FQNEAQ. As DNA, the CDR3 is TGTGCCAGCAGCTTTATAGGGCAGGGCGATGGCTACACCTTC. This gives the protein CASSFIGQGDGYTF.

The V and J genes are TRBV18 and TRBJ1-1; D is perhaps TRBD1 (5 bases). V was trimmed by 0 bases and J by 4 bases, leaving 9 bases between them. The CDR3 extends over 14 amino acids. Germline CDR1 is KGHSH and CDR2 is LQKENI. CDR3 amino acids: CASSPPSQGTEAFF. The CDR3 nucleotides read TGTGCCAGCTCACCACCGTCGCAGGGCACTGAAGCTTTCTTT.

This clone was detected a few times. A read error may account for a junction end that differs from germline. The rearrangement uses TRBV20-1 and TRBJ1-2; D perhaps matches TRBD1 (5 bases). Germline CDR1 is DFQATT and CDR2 is SNEGSKA (reference sequence). This CDR3 contains 11 residues. In nucleotides, the CDR3 is TGCAGTGCCAGAGACAGCTATGGCTACACCTTC. Amino acids: CSARDSYGYTF.

This chain uses TRBV25-1 with TRBJ1-1; tentatively, D is TRBD1 (5 bases). Trimming took 6 bases from V and 6 from J, leaving 23 bases between them. The CDR3 runs 16 residues. CDR1 is MGHDK, CDR2 SYGVNS, per germline. The CDR3 sequence is CASRGGVARKRPEAFF. CDR3 nucleotides: TGTGCCAGCAGGGGGGGGGTTGCCAGGAAGAGGCCTGAAGCTTTCTTT.

The chain uses TRBV4-3 and TRBJ2-3; no clear D. Germline CDR1 and CDR2: LGHNA and YSLEER. The V gene lost 0 bases and the J gene lost 3 bases, with 7 bases spanning the gap. The CDR3 runs to 14 residues. CDR3 protein: CASSQDLRTDTQYF. The CDR3 DNA is TGCGCCAGCAGCCAAGACTTGAGAACAGATACGCAGTATTTT.

The rearrangement joins TRBV6-1 to TRBJ1-5; 7 bases match TRBD1. With 2 bases clipped from V and 5 bases from J, the junction kept 6 bases outside the gene matches. The germline CDR1 and CDR2 sequences are MNHNS and SASEGT. This CDR3 spans 15 amino acids. The CDR3 nucleotides are TGTGCCAGCAGTGAACTGACAGGGACCCATCAGCCCCAGCATTTT. Amino acid sequence: CASSELTGTHQPQHF.

The rearrangement uses TRBV7-3 and TRBJ2-1, with D tentatively TRBD1 (6 bases). CDR1 and CDR2 from the germline V gene are SGHTA and FQGTGA. The CDR3 has 14 residues. Between the trimmed V and J ends, which lost 5 bases and 7 bases, there was a span of 15 bases. The CDR3 here is CASSGPQGQNEQFF. As DNA, the CDR3 is TGTGCCAGCAGCGGCCCACAGGGTCAAAATGAGCAGTTCTTC.

This clone was observed once. This chain links TRBV5-4 with TRBJ2-7; TRBD2 matches at 9 bases. V shed 3 bases, J shed 2 bases, and the junction held 6 bases outside the gene matches. Looked up from germline, CDR1 is SGHNT and CDR2 is YYREEE (reference sequence). CDR3 length: 15 amino acids. The CDR3 here is CASSSGTSHTYEQYF. The CDR3 nucleotides read TGTGCCAGCAGCTCCGGGACTAGCCATACCTACGAGCAGTACTTC.